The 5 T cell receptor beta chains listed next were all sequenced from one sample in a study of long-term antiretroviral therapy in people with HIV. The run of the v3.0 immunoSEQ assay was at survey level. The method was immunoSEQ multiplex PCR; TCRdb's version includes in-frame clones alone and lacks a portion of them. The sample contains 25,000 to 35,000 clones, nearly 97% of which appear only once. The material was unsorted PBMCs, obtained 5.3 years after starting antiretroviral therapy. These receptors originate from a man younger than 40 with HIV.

CDR3 nucleotide sequence: TGTGCCAGCAGCGTAGAAGGGGGTTTTCTCACAGATACGCAGTATTTT. Protein: CASSVEGGFLTDTQYF. The chain recombines TRBV9 with TRBJ2-3; D is possibly TRBD1 (6 bases). Trimming stripped 0 bases from V and 2 bases from J, with 13 bases between. The germline V gene encodes CDR1 SGDLS and CDR2 YYNGEE. CDR3 length: 16 residues. The full variable domain, rest sourced from reference TRBV9 and TRBJ2-3, is DSGVTQTPKHLITATGQRVTLRCSPRSGDLSVYWYQQSLDQGLQFLIQYYNGEERAKGNILERFSAQQFPDLHSELNLSSLELGDSALYFCASSVEGGFLTDTQYFGPGTRLTVL.

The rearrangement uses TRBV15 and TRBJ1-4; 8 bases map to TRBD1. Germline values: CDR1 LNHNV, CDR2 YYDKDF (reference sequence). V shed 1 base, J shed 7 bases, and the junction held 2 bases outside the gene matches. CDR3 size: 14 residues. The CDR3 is CATSRATGGEKLFF. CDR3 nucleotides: TGTGCCACCAGCAGAGCCACAGGGGGTGAAAAACTGTTTTTT.

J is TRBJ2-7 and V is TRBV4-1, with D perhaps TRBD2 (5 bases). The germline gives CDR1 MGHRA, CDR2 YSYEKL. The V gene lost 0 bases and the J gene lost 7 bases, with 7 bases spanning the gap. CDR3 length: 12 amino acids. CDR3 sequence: CASSQDSGEQYF. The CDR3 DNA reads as TGCGCCAGCAGCCAAGATTCGGGGGAGCAGTACTTC.

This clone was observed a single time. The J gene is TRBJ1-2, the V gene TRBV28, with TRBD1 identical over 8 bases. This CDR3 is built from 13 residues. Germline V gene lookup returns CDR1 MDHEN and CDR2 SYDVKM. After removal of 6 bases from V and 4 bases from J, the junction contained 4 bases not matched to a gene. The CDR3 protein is CASRDRAGYGYTF. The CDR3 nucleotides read TGTGCCAGCAGGGACAGGGCGGGCTATGGCTACACCTTC.

CDR3 sequence: CASKGPLSGANVLTF. The DNA of the CDR3 is TGTGCCAGCAAGGGGCCCCTATCTGGGGCCAACGTCCTGACTTTC. V usage is TRBV6-5 and J usage is TRBJ2-6; weak D call: TRBD1 (5 bases). From germline, CDR1 is MNHEY and CDR2 SVGAGI. The CDR3 covers 15 residues. Trimming pared 7 bases from V and 1 base from J, leaving 11 bases between.